The 4 T cell receptor beta chains in this list originate from one sample, sequenced in a study of blood T cell repertoires in COVID-19. Sequenced by immunoSEQ multiplex PCR; TCRdb stores in-frame clones only, minus some. The table lists just under 250,000 clones, about 89% of them singletons. Sequenced input: PBMCs or T cells enriched from blood (not recorded which). Every receptor here comes from a woman younger than 45 who had recovered from COVID-19.

This clone occurred many times. This chain joins TRBV6-4 and TRBJ2-3; 8 bases fit TRBD2. The CDR3 is 15 residues long. Trimming took 6 bases from V and 1 from J; bases not matched to a gene: 6. Germline V gene lookup returns CDR1 MRHNA and CDR2 SNTAGT. The CDR3, as DNA: TGTGCCAGCAGCCTGACTAGCGCGGGCACAGATACGCAGTATTTT. Translation gives CASSLTSAGTDTQYF.

The chain couples TRBV28 to TRBJ1-1; D is undetermined. V lost 5 bases and J lost 4, with 17 bases in between. CDR1 and CDR2 from the germline V gene are MDHEN and SYDVKM. The CDR3 loop spans 15 amino acids. The CDR3 sequence is CASSPSGVFGTEAFF. CDR3 coding DNA: TGTGCCAGCAGTCCCAGCGGGGTGTTTGGCACTGAAGCTTTCTTT.

The rearrangement joins TRBV30 to TRBJ1-3; possible D gene TRBD1, 6 bases. The V end was cut by 2 bases, the J end by 0 bases, with 20 bases between. Germline-derived CDR1 and CDR2 are GTSNPN and SVGIG (reference sequence). There are 18 residues in the CDR3. The CDR3 spells CAWSPFGGDMISGNTIYF. The CDR3 nucleotides read TGTGCCTGGAGTCCCTTTGGGGGGGACATGATCTCTGGAAACACCATATATTTT.

J is TRBJ1-2 and V is TRBV20-1, with a possible D match to TRBD1 (5 bases). CDR1 DFQATT and CDR2 SNEGSKA come from the germline V gene (reference sequence). The V and J ends lost 3 bases and 8 bases respectively, with 13 bases between them. This CDR3 region has 12 residues. CDR3 coding DNA: TGCAGTGCTAGTACGCCAGGGCTAGGCTACACCTTC. Translating it yields CSASTPGLGYTF.